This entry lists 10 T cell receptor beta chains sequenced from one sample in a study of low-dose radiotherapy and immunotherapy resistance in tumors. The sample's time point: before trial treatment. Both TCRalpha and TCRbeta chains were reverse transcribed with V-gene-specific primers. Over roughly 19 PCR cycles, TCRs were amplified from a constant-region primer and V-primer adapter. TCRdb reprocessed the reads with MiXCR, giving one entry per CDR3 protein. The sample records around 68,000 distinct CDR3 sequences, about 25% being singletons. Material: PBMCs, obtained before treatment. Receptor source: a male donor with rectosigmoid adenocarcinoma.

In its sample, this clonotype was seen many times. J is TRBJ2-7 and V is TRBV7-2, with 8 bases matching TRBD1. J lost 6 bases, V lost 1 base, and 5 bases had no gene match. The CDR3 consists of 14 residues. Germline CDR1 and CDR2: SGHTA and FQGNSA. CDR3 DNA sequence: TGTGCCAGCAGCTTAGTACAGGGGGGAGTCGAGCAGTACTTC. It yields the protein CASSLVQGGVEQYF.

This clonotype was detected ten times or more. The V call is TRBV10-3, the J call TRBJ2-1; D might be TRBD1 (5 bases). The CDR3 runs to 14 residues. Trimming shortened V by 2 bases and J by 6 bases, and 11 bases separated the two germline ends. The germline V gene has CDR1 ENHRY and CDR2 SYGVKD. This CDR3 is CAISEPDTSNEQFF. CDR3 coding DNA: TGTGCCATCAGTGAGCCGGACACCTCCAATGAGCAGTTCTTC.

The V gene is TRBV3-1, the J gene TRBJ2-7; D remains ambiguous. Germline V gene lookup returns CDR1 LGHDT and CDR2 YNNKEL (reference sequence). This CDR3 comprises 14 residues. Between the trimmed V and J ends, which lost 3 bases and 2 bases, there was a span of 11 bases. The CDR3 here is CASSHYPEAYEQYF. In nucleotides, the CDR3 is TGTGCCAGCAGCCATTACCCTGAAGCCTACGAGCAGTACTTC.

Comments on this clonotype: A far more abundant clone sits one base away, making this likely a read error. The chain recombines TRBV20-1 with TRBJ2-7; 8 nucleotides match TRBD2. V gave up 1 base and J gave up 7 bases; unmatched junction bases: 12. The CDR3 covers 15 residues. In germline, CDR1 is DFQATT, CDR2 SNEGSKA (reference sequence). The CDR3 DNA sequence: TGCAGTGCTAGAGGCGGGGGGATGACCTACAATGAGCAGTACTTC. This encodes CSARGGGMTYNEQYF.

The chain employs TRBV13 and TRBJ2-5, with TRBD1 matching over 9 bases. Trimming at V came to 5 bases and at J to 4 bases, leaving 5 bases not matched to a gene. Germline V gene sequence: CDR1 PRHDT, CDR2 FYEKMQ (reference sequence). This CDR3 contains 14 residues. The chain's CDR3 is CASSEPTGGETQYF. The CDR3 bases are TGTGCCAGCAGCGAACCGACAGGGGGAGAGACCCAGTACTTC.

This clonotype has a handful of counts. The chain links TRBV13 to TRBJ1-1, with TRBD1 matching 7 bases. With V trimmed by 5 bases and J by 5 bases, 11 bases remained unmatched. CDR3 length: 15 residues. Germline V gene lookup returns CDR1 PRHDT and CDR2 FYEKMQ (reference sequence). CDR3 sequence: CASSLATGLVTEAFF. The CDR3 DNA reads TGTGCCAGCAGCCTCGCGACAGGGCTTGTGACTGAAGCTTTCTTT.

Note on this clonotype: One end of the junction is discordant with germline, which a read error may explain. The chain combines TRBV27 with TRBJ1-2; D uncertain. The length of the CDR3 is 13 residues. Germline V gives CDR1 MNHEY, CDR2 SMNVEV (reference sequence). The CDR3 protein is CASSPIGNYDYTF. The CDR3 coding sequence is TGTGCCAGCAGTCCGATCGGGAACTATGACTACACCTTC.

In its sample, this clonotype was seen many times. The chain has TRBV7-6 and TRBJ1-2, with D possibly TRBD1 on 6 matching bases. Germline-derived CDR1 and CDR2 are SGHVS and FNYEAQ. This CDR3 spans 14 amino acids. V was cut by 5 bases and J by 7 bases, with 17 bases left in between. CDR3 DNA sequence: TGTGCCAGCAGCACCCAGGACAGTGGTGCTGGCTACACCTTC. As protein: CASSTQDSGAGYTF.

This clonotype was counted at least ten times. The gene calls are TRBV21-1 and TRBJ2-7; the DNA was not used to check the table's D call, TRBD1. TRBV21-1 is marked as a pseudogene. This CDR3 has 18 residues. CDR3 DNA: TGTGCCAGCAGCACTTACCCCGGGACAGGGGTTAAGAACTACGAGCAGTACTTC. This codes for CASSTYPGTGVKNYEQYF.

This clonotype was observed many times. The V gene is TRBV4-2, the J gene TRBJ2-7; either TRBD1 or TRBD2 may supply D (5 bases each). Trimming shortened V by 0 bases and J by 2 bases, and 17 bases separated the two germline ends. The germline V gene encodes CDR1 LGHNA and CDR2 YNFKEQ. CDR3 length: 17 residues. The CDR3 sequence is CASSQDPRGSRPYEQYF. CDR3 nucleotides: TGTGCCAGCAGCCAAGATCCCCGGGGCAGCCGTCCCTACGAGCAGTACTTC.